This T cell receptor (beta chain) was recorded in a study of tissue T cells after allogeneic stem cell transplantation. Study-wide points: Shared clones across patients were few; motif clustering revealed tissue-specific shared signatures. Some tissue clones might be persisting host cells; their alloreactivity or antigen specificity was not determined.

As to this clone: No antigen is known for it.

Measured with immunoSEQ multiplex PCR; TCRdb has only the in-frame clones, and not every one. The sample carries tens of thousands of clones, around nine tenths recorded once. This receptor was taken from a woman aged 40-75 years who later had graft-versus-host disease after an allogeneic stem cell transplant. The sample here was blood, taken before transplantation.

The CDR3 DNA follows: TGTGCCAGCAGTTTTCGGGAACTGTCAGCCTACGAGCAGTACTTC. Its protein product is CASSFRELSAYEQYF. The chain carries TRBV28 and TRBJ2-7; maybe TRBD2 (5 bases). Trimming took off 3 bases at V and 2 bases at J, with 14 bases between the two ends. Germline V gene sequence: CDR1 MDHEN, CDR2 SYDVKM. CDR3 length: 15 residues.